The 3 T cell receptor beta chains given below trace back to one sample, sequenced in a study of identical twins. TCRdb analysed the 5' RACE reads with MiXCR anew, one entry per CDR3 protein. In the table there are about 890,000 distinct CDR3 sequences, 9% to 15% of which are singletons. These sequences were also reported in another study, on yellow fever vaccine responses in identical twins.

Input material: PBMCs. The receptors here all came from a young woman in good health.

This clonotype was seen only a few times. CDR3 coding DNA: TGTGCCAGCAGTTCGGATCTTGAGACCCAGTACTTC. Its protein is CASSSDLETQYF. This rearrangement joins TRBV12-3 or TRBV12-4 to TRBJ2-5, with D unresolved. Trimming removed 4 bases at V and 5 bases at J, with 8 bases between. The CDR3 is made up of 12 amino acids.

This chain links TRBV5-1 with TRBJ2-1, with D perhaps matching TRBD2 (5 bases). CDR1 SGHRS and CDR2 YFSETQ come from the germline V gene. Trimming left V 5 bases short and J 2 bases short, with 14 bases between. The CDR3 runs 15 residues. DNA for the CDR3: TGCGCCAGCAGTGCGGCGGGTGACCCCTACAATGAGCAGTTCTTC. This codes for CASSAAGDPYNEQFF.

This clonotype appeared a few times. The CDR3 DNA follows: TGTGCCAGCAGCTTAGTCGGGGGGACCACAGATACGCAGTATTTT. Its protein is CASSLVGGTTDTQYF. This chain joins TRBV7-2 and TRBJ2-3; 7 nucleotides match TRBD2. The CDR3 covers 15 residues. Germline CDR1 and CDR2: SGHTA and FQGNSA. V gave up 1 base and J gave up 2 bases; unmatched junction bases: 3.